These T cell receptor beta chains were read from a single sample in a study of blood T cell repertoires in COVID-19. Profiling relied on immunoSEQ multiplex PCR, and the TCRdb table lists in-frame clones only, not all of them. The sample yields some 99,000 clones, 70% to 90% seen once. Material for sequencing was peripheral blood. These receptor sequences come from a woman aged 60-70 years in a cohort sampled during active or convalescent COVID-19. Both conserved end residues are part of each CDR3. Fields, in order: V gene, J gene, D gene, CDR3 protein, CDR3 DNA. A D gene is named only where the DNA matches it firmly.

>TRBV18|TRBJ1-4|-
CAGDSEPHSTNEKLFF
TGTGCCGGTGACTCGGAGCCCCATTCAACTAATGAAAAACTGTTTTTT
>TRBV3-1/TRBV3-2|TRBJ1-1|-
CASSQDATNTEAFF
TGTGCCAGCAGCCAAGACGCGACAAACACTGAAGCTTTCTTT
>TRBV19|TRBJ1-4|TRBD1
CASSVQGGSREKLFF
TGTGCCAGTAGTGTACAAGGGGGCAGTCGGGAAAAACTGTTTTTT
>TRBV12-3/TRBV12-4|TRBJ2-1|-
CASSPFRGDEQFF
TGTGCCAGCAGCCCTTTCAGGGGAGATGAGCAGTTCTTC
>TRBV7-6|TRBJ2-6|-
CASSPEGANVLTF
TGTGCCAGCAGCCCAGAAGGGGCCAACGTCCTGACTTTC
>TRBV6-5|TRBJ1-2|-
CASSSFIQGPYGYTF
TGTGCCAGCAGTTCCTTCATCCAGGGTCCATATGGCTACACCTTC
>TRBV6-2/TRBV6-3|TRBJ2-5|-
CASSYGGLEETQYF
TGTGCCAGCAGTTACGGAGGGCTTGAAGAGACCCAGTACTTC
>TRBV6-4|TRBJ1-2|-
CASRHRGAGGGYTF
TGTGCCAGCAGGCATCGGGGGGCCGGCGGTGGCTACACCTTC
>TRBV5-1|TRBJ2-5|TRBD2
CASSSETSGTETQYF
TGCGCCAGCAGCTCCGAGACTAGCGGGACTGAGACCCAGTACTTC
>TRBV2|TRBJ2-1|-
CASSGRGEQFF
TGTGCCAGCAGTGGCAGGGGCGAGCAGTTCTTC
>TRBV10-3|TRBJ1-5|-
CAITTGLDQPQHF
TGTGCCATCACAACAGGGTTGGATCAGCCCCAGCATTTT